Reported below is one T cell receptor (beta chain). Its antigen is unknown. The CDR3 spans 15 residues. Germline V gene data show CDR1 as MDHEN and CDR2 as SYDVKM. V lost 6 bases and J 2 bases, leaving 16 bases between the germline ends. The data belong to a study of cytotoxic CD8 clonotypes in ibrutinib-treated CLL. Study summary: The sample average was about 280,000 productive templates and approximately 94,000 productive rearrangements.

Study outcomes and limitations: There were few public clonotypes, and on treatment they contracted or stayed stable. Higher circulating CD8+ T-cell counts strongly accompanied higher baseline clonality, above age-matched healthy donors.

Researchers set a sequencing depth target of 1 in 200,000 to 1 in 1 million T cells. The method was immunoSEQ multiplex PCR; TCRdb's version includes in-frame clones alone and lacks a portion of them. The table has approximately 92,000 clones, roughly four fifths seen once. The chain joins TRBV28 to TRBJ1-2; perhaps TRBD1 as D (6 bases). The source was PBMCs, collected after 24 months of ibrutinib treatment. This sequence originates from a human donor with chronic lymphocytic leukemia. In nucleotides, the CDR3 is TGTGCCAGCAGACTTCCGGGACACGTAAACTATGGCTACACCTTC. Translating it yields CASRLPGHVNYGYTF.